One sample yielded the 25 T cell receptor beta chains listed below, sequenced in a study of blood T cell repertoires in COVID-19. Assay used: immunoSEQ multiplex PCR; TCRdb lists only in-frame clones, some missing. The repertoire holds about 180,000 clones, with approximately 81% as singletons. The sequencing sample was made of peripheral blood. The receptors stem from an older person with COVID-19, enrolled during active disease.

This rearrangement joins TRBV6-2 or TRBV6-3 to TRBJ1-6, with a possible D match to TRBD1 (5 bases). Trimming removed 5 bases at V and 3 bases at J, with 11 bases between. The CDR3 loop spans 15 amino acids. The V gene's germline CDR1 is MNHEY and CDR2 SVGEGT. This CDR3 is CASSLMGLYNSPLHF. The DNA for the CDR3 is TGTGCCAGCAGTCTGATGGGACTCTATAATTCACCCCTCCACTTT.

This chain joins TRBV6-5 and TRBJ2-2, with a weak D call TRBD1 (5 bases). Germline V gives CDR1 MNHEY, CDR2 SVGAGI. V was pared by 6 bases and J by 0 bases, with 11 bases between. The CDR3 runs 15 residues. CDR3 residues: CASRRTPANTGELFF. CDR3 DNA sequence: TGTGCCAGCAGGAGGACACCCGCGAACACCGGGGAGCTGTTTTTT.

This rearrangement joins TRBV5-1 to TRBJ2-1; 8 bases are a match to TRBD1. The CDR3 covers 14 residues. The trim removed 6 bases at V and 7 bases at J, leaving 9 bases unmatched. Germline values: CDR1 SGHRS, CDR2 YFSETQ. The CDR3 region is CASNQGASGNEQFF. DNA of the CDR3: TGCGCCAGCAATCAGGGGGCATCCGGGAATGAGCAGTTCTTC. The variable domain in full, completed from reference TRBV5-1 and TRBJ2-1, reads KAGVTQTPRYLIKTRGQQVTLSCSPISGHRSVSWYQQTPGQGLQFLFEYFSETQRNKGNFPGRFSGRQFSNSRSEMNVSTLELGDSALYLCASNQGASGNEQFFGPGTRLTVL.

This clone was recorded once. The V and J genes are TRBV19 and TRBJ1-1; 7 nucleotides agree with TRBD1. Germline V CDR1 and CDR2: LNHDA, SQIVND (reference sequence). The CDR3 totals 15 residues. The ends lost 5 bases at V and 4 bases at J; junction bases unmatched: 10. This CDR3 is CASSALDRVFTEAFF. CDR3 bases: TGTGCCAGTAGTGCCCTAGACAGGGTTTTCACTGAAGCTTTCTTT.

The rearrangement joins TRBV3-1 (or the pseudogene TRBV3-2) to TRBJ2-7, with a weak D call TRBD2 (6 bases). V lost 1 base and J 6 bases, leaving 7 bases between the germline ends. This CDR3 spans 12 amino acids. The germline gives CDR1 LGHDT, CDR2 YNNKEL (reference sequence). CDR3 sequence: CASSQGGVEQYF. The CDR3 DNA reads as TGTGCCAGCAGCCAAGGGGGGGTCGAGCAGTACTTC.

The J gene is TRBJ1-4, the V gene TRBV28, with a tentative D call TRBD1 (6 bases). Trimming pared 4 bases from V and 7 bases from J, leaving 13 bases between. CDR1 is MDHEN, CDR2 SYDVKM, per germline. The CDR3 has 14 amino acids. CDR3 region: CASSSDRQVEKLFF. CDR3 DNA sequence: TGTGCCAGCAGTTCGGACAGACAGGTTGAAAAACTGTTTTTT.

The chain employs TRBV9 and TRBJ2-4, with 10 bases that match TRBD2. The trim removed 4 bases at V and 9 bases at J, leaving 10 bases unmatched. Looked up from germline, CDR1 is SGDLS and CDR2 is YYNGEE. The CDR3 totals 15 residues. The CDR3 sequence: CASSLGTSATSIQYF. CDR3 nucleotides: TGTGCCAGCAGCCTAGGGACTAGCGCGACGAGCATTCAGTACTTC. Looking up the rest from reference TRBV9 and TRBJ2-4 gives the full variable domain: DSGVTQTPKHLITATGQRVTLRCSPRSGDLSVYWYQQSLDQGLQFLIQYYNGEERAKGNILERFSAQQFPDLHSELNLSSLELGDSALYFCASSLGTSATSIQYFGAGTRLSVL.

V usage is TRBV9 and J usage is TRBJ2-2; perhaps TRBD1 as D (6 bases). CDR1 and CDR2 (germline): SGDLS, YYNGEE. Trimming removed 3 bases from V and 4 bases from J, with 16 bases in between. The CDR3 is made up of 16 amino acids. DNA for the CDR3: TGTGCCAGCAGCGCAGGGGCCCAGTGGGCCACCGGGGAGCTGTTTTTT. Protein product: CASSAGAQWATGELFF. Filled out from reference TRBV9 and TRBJ2-2, the complete variable domain reads DSGVTQTPKHLITATGQRVTLRCSPRSGDLSVYWYQQSLDQGLQFLIQYYNGEERAKGNILERFSAQQFPDLHSELNLSSLELGDSALYFCASSAGAQWATGELFFGEGSRLTVL.

J is TRBJ2-1 and V is TRBV7-9; perhaps TRBD1 as D (5 bases). CDR1 and CDR2 (germline): SEHNR, FQNEAQ (reference sequence). This CDR3 contains 12 residues. Deletions cut 1 base from V and 9 bases from J, with 7 bases between. Written as DNA, the CDR3 is TGTGCCAGCAGCTTAGGACAGCTTGAGCAGTTCTTC. This sequence encodes CASSLGQLEQFF. Complete variable domain (other parts from reference TRBV7-9 and TRBJ2-1): DTGVSQNPRHKITKRGQNVTFRCDPISEHNRLYWYRQTLGQGPEFLTYFQNEAQLEKSRLLSDRFSAERPKGSFSTLEIQRTEQGDSAMYLCASSLGQLEQFFGPGTRLTVL.

V gene TRBV24-1 combines with J gene TRBJ2-7, with a possible D match to TRBD2 (5 bases). Germline CDR1 reads KGHDR; CDR2 reads SFDVKD. CDR3 length: 13 amino acids. V was pared by 5 bases and J by 2 bases, with 9 bases between. The CDR3 region has the DNA TGTGCCACCAGTGGGAGGAGCACCTACGAGCAGTACTTC. Protein product: CATSGRSTYEQYF.

This clone was seen a handful of times. The V and J genes are TRBV6-6 and TRBJ1-5, with a possible D match to TRBD1 (5 bases). The V end lost 6 bases, the J end lost 2 bases, and 5 bases lay between the germline ends. Germline values: CDR1 MNHNY, CDR2 SVGAGI (reference sequence). The CDR3 is 12 residues long. This chain's CDR3 is CASSRGNQPQHF. The CDR3 DNA is TGTGCCAGCAGCAGGGGCAATCAGCCCCAGCATTTT.

The V gene is TRBV12-3 or TRBV12-4, the J gene TRBJ1-6, with 7 bases that match TRBD1. Trimming at V came to 3 bases and at J to 8 bases, leaving 1 base not matched to a gene. This CDR3 has 13 residues. The CDR3 nucleotides are TGTGCCAGCAGTTTGCAGGGGGATTCACCCCTCCACTTT. Amino acid sequence: CASSLQGDSPLHF.

This sequence joins TRBV5-1 and TRBJ2-1; 16 nucleotides align to TRBD2. Losses at the gene ends were 2 bases for V and 7 bases for J; bases not matched to a gene: 12. The CDR3 runs 19 residues. In germline, CDR1 is SGHRS, CDR2 YFSETQ. CDR3 sequence: CASSLQHRGLAGGVNEQFF. Here the CDR3 DNA reads TGCGCCAGCAGCTTACAACACAGGGGACTAGCGGGAGGGGTTAATGAGCAGTTCTTC. Complete variable domain (other parts from reference TRBV5-1 and TRBJ2-1): KAGVTQTPRYLIKTRGQQVTLSCSPISGHRSVSWYQQTPGQGLQFLFEYFSETQRNKGNFPGRFSGRQFSNSRSEMNVSTLELGDSALYLCASSLQHRGLAGGVNEQFFGPGTRLTVL.

The chain combines TRBV9 with TRBJ1-3, with D hard to call. CDR3 length: 16 residues. Germline V CDR1 and CDR2: SGDLS, YYNGEE. Between the trimmed V and J ends, which lost 0 bases and 0 bases, there was a span of 10 bases. The CDR3 sequence: CASSVGADYSGNTIYF. For the CDR3, the DNA is TGTGCCAGCAGCGTAGGCGCGGATTACTCTGGAAACACCATATATTTT. Filled out from reference TRBV9 and TRBJ1-3, the complete variable domain reads DSGVTQTPKHLITATGQRVTLRCSPRSGDLSVYWYQQSLDQGLQFLIQYYNGEERAKGNILERFSAQQFPDLHSELNLSSLELGDSALYFCASSVGADYSGNTIYFGEGSWLTVV.

The chain has TRBV4-3 and TRBJ1-2; TRBD1 is a possible D gene (5 bases). Germline CDR1 reads LGHNA; CDR2 reads YSLEER. CDR3 length equals 15 residues. Trimming removed 0 bases from V and 2 bases from J, with 10 bases in between. The DNA of the CDR3 is TGCGCCAGCAGCCAAGAGGTTAGACAGAACTATGGCTACACCTTC. Its protein product is CASSQEVRQNYGYTF.

V is TRBV21-1 and J is TRBJ1-6. TRBV21-1 is listed as a pseudogene. CDR3 length: 15 residues. The CDR3 loop reads CASSNRGANVSPLHF. CDR3 DNA sequence: TGTGCCAGCAGCAATCGGGGGGCGAATGTTTCACCCCTCCACTTT.

This sequence joins TRBV14 and TRBJ2-1, with 11 bases that match TRBD2. This CDR3 has 17 residues. V shed 4 bases and J 6 bases; nucleotides not matched to a gene: 11. Germline CDR1 is SGHDN and CDR2 is FVKESK. The CDR3 region has the DNA TGTGCCAGCAGCCTCAGAGTACTAGCGGGAGTAGGCAATGAGCAGTTCTTC. This translates into CASSLRVLAGVGNEQFF.

The rearrangement links TRBV28 to TRBJ2-7; possibly TRBD2 for D (7 bases). The CDR3 has 14 amino acids. Trimming took 5 bases from V and 4 from J, leaving 15 bases between them. CDR1 MDHEN and CDR2 SYDVKM come from the germline V gene. The CDR3 sequence is CASSPGGQVYEQYF. The CDR3 DNA follows: TGTGCCAGCAGTCCCGGGGGGCAGGTATACGAGCAGTACTTC. Supplemented by reference TRBV28 and TRBJ2-7, the full variable domain reads DVKVTQSSRYLVKRTGEKVFLECVQDMDHENMFWYRQDPGLGLRLIYFSYDVKMKEKGDIPEGYSVSREKKERFSLILESASTNQTSMYLCASSPGGQVYEQYFGPGTRLTVT.

This clone was counted only a few times. The CDR3 reads CASSLSGGTEAFF. The CDR3 nucleotides are TGTGCCAGCAGCCTGTCCGGTGGCACTGAAGCTTTCTTT. The rearrangement joins TRBV7-2 to TRBJ1-1; no clear D. The V end lost 5 bases, the J end lost 4 bases, and 11 bases lay between the germline ends. The CDR3 length is 13 residues. The germline gives CDR1 SGHTA, CDR2 FQGNSA.

This chain uses TRBV6-5 with TRBJ2-7, with TRBD1 identical over 9 bases. Germline lookup yields CDR1 MNHEY and CDR2 SVGAGI. The CDR3 is made up of 14 amino acids. The junction had 11 bases not matched to a gene; V was cut back by 10 bases and J by 4 bases. CDR3 sequence: CAIIQGQGIYEQYF. As DNA, the CDR3 is TGTGCCATAATACAGGGACAGGGCATATACGAGCAGTACTTC.

This clone appeared once. V usage is TRBV27 and J usage is TRBJ1-6; D is possibly TRBD1 (5 bases). Trimming stripped 3 bases from V and 5 bases from J, with 23 bases between. The CDR3 contains 19 residues. Germline lookup yields CDR1 MNHEY and CDR2 SMNVEV (reference sequence). The CDR3 is CASSLRFWLGRFNNSPLHF. The CDR3 DNA sequence: TGTGCCAGCAGTTTGCGATTTTGGCTGGGGCGGTTCAATAATTCACCCCTCCACTTT.

This clone was found once. The V gene is TRBV6-5, the J gene TRBJ1-1; 9 bases align to TRBD1. CDR3 length: 15 residues. The germline V gene encodes CDR1 MNHEY and CDR2 SVGAGI. The trim removed 8 bases at V and 0 bases at J, leaving 7 bases unmatched. The CDR3 DNA is TGTGCCAGCGGGACAGGGCTCCAATTGAACACTGAAGCTTTCTTT. Its protein is CASGTGLQLNTEAFF.

The chain carries TRBV7-2 and TRBJ2-7; 11 bases align to TRBD1. This CDR3 is 17 amino acids long. In germline, CDR1 is SGHTA, CDR2 FQGNSA. V lost 1 base and J lost 2; bases outside the gene matches: 7. CDR3 nucleotide sequence: TGTGCCAGCAGCTTAGTGGGACAGGGGGGTAGGGCCTACGAGCAGTACTTC. Amino acid sequence: CASSLVGQGGRAYEQYF.

The chain carries TRBV6-5 and TRBJ1-5; D remains unclear. Per the germline V gene, CDR1 is MNHEY and CDR2 is SVGAGI. There are 15 residues in the CDR3. Trimming took off 5 bases at V and 3 bases at J, with 14 bases between the two ends. The DNA of the CDR3 is TGTGCCAGCAGTCCAGGTTCATCCCTCAATCAGCCCCAGCATTTT. It encodes CASSPGSSLNQPQHF.

The V call is TRBV19, the J call TRBJ2-2; 10 bases map to TRBD2. Germline V gene sequence: CDR1 LNHDA, CDR2 SQIVND (reference sequence). V trimming: 2 bases; J trimming: 6 bases; junction bases outside the gene matches: 12. This CDR3 has 18 amino acids. CDR3 nucleotide sequence: TGTGCCAGTAGTATACGTCTAGCGGGGGACGGGAAGGCCGGGGAGCTGTTTTTT. It translates to CASSIRLAGDGKAGELFF. The complete variable domain, with remaining parts taken from reference TRBV19 and TRBJ2-2, reads DGGITQSPKYLFRKEGQNVTLSCEQNLNHDAMYWYRQDPGQGLRLIYYSQIVNDFQKGDIAEGYSVSREKKESFPLTVTSAQKNPTAFYLCASSIRLAGDGKAGELFFGEGSRLTVL.